The 10 T cell receptor beta chains below were found in one sample sequenced in a study of neurological immune-mediated disorders. MiXCR, run by TCRdb on the 5' RACE reads, gives a single entry per CDR3 protein. This table holds 66,000 or so distinct CDR3 sequences, less than 5.5% found once. Sample: PBMCs. The origin of the receptors is a young man with multiple sclerosis.

This clonotype was seen ten or more times. This rearrangement joins TRBV5-5 to TRBJ1-1; no firm D call. Per the germline V gene, CDR1 is SGHKS and CDR2 is YYEKEE (reference sequence). V was cut by 0 bases and J by 5 bases, with 14 bases left in between. This CDR3 has 15 amino acids. Written as DNA, the CDR3 is TGTGCCAGCAGCTTGGGGGCAGTGCTTAGGACTGAAGCTTTCTTT. Translated, it gives CASSLGAVLRTEAFF.

The sample holds many counts of this clonotype. This rearrangement joins TRBV6-2 or TRBV6-3 to TRBJ2-3; 7 bases fit TRBD2. This CDR3 comprises 14 residues. Trimming took 7 bases from V and 0 from J; bases not matched to a gene: 4. CDR1 MNHEY and CDR2 SVGEGT come from the germline V gene. The CDR3 sequence is CASIRGGSTDTQYF. CDR3 DNA sequence: TGTGCCAGCATAAGGGGAGGGAGCACAGATACGCAGTATTTT.

At least ten counts were recorded for this clonotype. The rearrangement links TRBV29-1 to TRBJ2-3; the D gene could be TRBD1 or TRBD2 (5 bases each). The V end was cut by 7 bases, the J end by 6 bases, with 11 bases between. The V gene's germline CDR1 is SQVTM and CDR2 ANQGSEA. The CDR3 runs to 11 residues. CDR3 residues: CSGGNRDTQYF. The CDR3 coding sequence is TGCAGCGGGGGGAATAGGGATACGCAGTATTTT.

This clonotype came up many times. This rearrangement joins TRBV5-1 to TRBJ1-4; D gene ambiguous. The CDR3 contains 15 residues. Germline V gene sequence: CDR1 SGHRS, CDR2 YFSETQ. V dropped 4 bases and J dropped 4 bases, with 14 bases sitting between them. This CDR3 reads CASSKLTGDNEKLFF. CDR3 DNA: TGCGCCAGCAGCAAACTTACTGGGGATAATGAAAAACTGTTTTTT.

This clonotype was counted at least ten times. The chain employs TRBV25-1 and TRBJ1-1; 8 bases agree with TRBD1. The CDR3 length is 15 residues. The germline V gene encodes CDR1 MGHDK and CDR2 SYGVNS. The J segment lost 1 base and the V segment lost 3 bases, leaving 4 bases of the junction unmatched. The CDR3 DNA sequence: TGTGCCAGCAGTGAGTCCGGGACAGGGAACACTGAAGCTTTCTTT. Protein: CASSESGTGNTEAFF.

The sample holds many counts of this clonotype. V gene TRBV10-3 combines with J gene TRBJ1-4; D not resolved. CDR1 is ENHRY, CDR2 SYGVKD, per germline. Trimming left V 6 bases short and J 7 bases short, with 12 bases between. There are 13 residues in the CDR3. The CDR3 bases are TGTGCCATCAGCTCGCAAGGTAGTGAAAAACTGTTTTTT. Translation: CAISSQGSEKLFF.

The table lists this clonotype with many counts. CDR3 bases: TGTGCCAGCAGCTTAGCCAGGGGGCCGAACACTGAAGCTTTCTTT. Translated, it gives CASSLARGPNTEAFF. The chain combines TRBV7-3 with TRBJ1-1, with 8 bases fitting TRBD1. This CDR3 comprises 15 residues. Germline CDR1 and CDR2: SGHTA and FQGTGA. With 2 bases clipped from V and 1 base from J, the junction kept 3 bases outside the gene matches.

This clonotype was observed a handful of times. This chain joins TRBV20-1 and TRBJ2-2, with D maybe TRBD2 (5 bases). The length of the CDR3 is 12 residues. From germline, CDR1 is DFQATT and CDR2 SNEGSKA (reference sequence). Trimming stripped 0 bases from V and 6 bases from J, with 5 bases between. The CDR3 loop is CSAREGAGELFF. For the CDR3, the DNA is TGCAGTGCTAGAGAGGGAGCCGGGGAGCTGTTTTTT.

This clonotype appeared many times. The gene calls are TRBV6-6 and TRBJ2-3; D is uncertain. CDR3 length equals 11 residues. The V gene's germline CDR1 is MNHNY and CDR2 SVGAGI (reference sequence). V lost 6 bases and J 5 bases, leaving 6 bases between the germline ends. The CDR3: CASSRKDTQYF. Written as DNA, the CDR3 is TGTGCCAGCAGCAGGAAAGATACGCAGTATTTT.

This clonotype appeared a few times. The J gene is TRBJ2-3, the V gene TRBV6-5; 12 bases fit TRBD2. Trimming took 7 bases from V and 3 from J; bases not matched to a gene: 5. The CDR3 has 15 residues. Germline V gene sequence: CDR1 MNHEY, CDR2 SVGAGI. The CDR3 is CASTPLAGGTDTQYF. In nucleotides, the CDR3 is TGTGCCAGCACCCCACTAGCGGGGGGAACAGATACGCAGTATTTT.